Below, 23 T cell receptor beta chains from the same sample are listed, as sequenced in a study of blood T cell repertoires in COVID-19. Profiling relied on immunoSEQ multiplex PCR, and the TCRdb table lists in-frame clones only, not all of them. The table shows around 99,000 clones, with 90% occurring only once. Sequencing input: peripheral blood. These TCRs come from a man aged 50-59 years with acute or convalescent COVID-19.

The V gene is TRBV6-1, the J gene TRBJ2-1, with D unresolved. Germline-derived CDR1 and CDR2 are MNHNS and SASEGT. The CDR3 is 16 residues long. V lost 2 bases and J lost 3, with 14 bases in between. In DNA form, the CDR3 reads TGTGCCAGCAGTGAACCCGACACCTATTTCTACAATGAGCAGTTCTTC. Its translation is CASSEPDTYFYNEQFF.

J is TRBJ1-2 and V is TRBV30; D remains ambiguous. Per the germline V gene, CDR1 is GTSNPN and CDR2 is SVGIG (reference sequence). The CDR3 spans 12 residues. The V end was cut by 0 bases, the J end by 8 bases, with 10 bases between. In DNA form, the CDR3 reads TGTGCCTGGAGTGTTTCCCTTAGCGGCTACACCTTC. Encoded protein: CAWSVSLSGYTF.

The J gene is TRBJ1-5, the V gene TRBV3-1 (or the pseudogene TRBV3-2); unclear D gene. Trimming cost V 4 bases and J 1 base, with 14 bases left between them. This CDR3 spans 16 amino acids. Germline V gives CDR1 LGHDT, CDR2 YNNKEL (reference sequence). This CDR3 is CASSRPPGASNQPQHF. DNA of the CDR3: TGTGCCAGCAGCCGCCCCCCCGGAGCGAGCAATCAGCCCCAGCATTTT.

CDR3 sequence: CAWRSGASGREWRSYNEQFF. DNA of the CDR3: TGTGCCTGGAGGTCCGGGGCTAGCGGGAGAGAATGGCGCTCCTACAATGAGCAGTTCTTC. This chain uses TRBV30 with TRBJ2-1, with TRBD2 matching over 10 bases. The CDR3 is 20 residues long. Per germline, CDR1 GTSNPN and CDR2 SVGIG (reference sequence). Trimming at V came to 3 bases and at J to 0 bases, leaving 17 bases not matched to a gene.

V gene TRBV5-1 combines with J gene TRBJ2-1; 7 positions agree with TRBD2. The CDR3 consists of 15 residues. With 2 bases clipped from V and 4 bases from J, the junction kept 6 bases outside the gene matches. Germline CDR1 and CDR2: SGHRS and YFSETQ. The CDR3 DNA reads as TGCGCCAGCAGCTTAGCGGGAAGTACGTACAATGAGCAGTTCTTC. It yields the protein CASSLAGSTYNEQFF.

The CDR3 is CASRRQGAETQYF. The DNA for the CDR3 is TGTGCCAGCAGACGACAGGGGGCAGAGACCCAGTACTTC. The chain recombines TRBV12-3 or TRBV12-4 with TRBJ2-5, with 10 bases aligning to TRBD1. The CDR3 covers 13 residues. V lost 6 bases, J lost 4 bases, and 2 bases stayed unmatched.

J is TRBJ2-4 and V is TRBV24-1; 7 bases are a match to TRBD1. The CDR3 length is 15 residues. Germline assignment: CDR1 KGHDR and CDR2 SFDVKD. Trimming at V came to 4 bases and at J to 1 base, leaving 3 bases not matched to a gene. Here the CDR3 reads CATSEKGQAKNIQYF. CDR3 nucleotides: TGTGCCACCAGTGAGAAGGGACAGGCCAAAAACATTCAGTACTTC.

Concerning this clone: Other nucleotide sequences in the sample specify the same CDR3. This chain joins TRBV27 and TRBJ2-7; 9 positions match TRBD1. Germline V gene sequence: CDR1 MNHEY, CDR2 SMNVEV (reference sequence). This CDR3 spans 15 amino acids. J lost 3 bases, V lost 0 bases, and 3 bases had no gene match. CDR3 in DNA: TGTGCCAGCAGTTTATCGGGACAGGGTTACTACGAGCAGTACTTC. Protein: CASSLSGQGYYEQYF.

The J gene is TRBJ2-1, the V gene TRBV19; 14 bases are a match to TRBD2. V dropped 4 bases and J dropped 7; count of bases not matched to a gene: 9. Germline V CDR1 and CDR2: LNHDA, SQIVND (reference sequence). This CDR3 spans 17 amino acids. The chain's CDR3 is CASSKPGTSGSINEQFF. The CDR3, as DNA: TGTGCCAGTAGTAAACCCGGGACTAGCGGGAGTATAAATGAGCAGTTCTTC.

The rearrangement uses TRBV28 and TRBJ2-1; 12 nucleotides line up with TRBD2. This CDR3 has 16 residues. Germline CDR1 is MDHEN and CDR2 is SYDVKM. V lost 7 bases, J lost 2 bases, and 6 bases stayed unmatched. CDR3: CASTLAGGATYNEQFF. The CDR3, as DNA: TGTGCCAGCACTCTAGCGGGAGGGGCTACCTACAATGAGCAGTTCTTC.

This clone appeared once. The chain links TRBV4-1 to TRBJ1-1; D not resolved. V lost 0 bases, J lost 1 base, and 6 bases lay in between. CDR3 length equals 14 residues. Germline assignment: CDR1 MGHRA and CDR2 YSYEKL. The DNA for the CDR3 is TGCGCCAGCAGCCAAGAGAGCAAGAACACTGAAGCTTTCTTT. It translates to CASSQESKNTEAFF.

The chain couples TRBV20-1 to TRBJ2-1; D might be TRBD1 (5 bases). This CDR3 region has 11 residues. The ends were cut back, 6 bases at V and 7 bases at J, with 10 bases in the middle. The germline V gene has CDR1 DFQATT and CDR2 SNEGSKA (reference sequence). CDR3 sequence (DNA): TGCAGTGCCACAGGACCAAATGAGCAGTTCTTC. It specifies CSATGPNEQFF.

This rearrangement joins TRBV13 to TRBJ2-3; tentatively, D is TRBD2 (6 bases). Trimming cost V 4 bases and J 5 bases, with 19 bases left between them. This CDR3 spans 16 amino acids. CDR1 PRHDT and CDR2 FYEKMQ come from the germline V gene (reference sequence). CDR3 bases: TGTGCCAGCAGCTCTAGAGGGAGGCGATCCGTAGATACGCAGTATTTT. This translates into CASSSRGRRSVDTQYF.

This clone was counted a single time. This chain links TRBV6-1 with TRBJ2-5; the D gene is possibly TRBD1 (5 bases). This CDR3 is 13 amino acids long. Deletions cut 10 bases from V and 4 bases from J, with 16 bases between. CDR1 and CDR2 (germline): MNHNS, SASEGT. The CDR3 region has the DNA TGTGCCACCAGGACACTGACGATAGAGACCCAGTACTTC. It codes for CATRTLTIETQYF.

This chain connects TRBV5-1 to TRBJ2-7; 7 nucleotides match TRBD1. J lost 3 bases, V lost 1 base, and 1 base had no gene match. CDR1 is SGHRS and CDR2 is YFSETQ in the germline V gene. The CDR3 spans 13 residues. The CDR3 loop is CASSLRQGYEQYF. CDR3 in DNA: TGCGCCAGCAGCTTGAGACAGGGCTACGAGCAGTACTTC. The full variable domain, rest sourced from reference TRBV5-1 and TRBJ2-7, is KAGVTQTPRYLIKTRGQQVTLSCSPISGHRSVSWYQQTPGQGLQFLFEYFSETQRNKGNFPGRFSGRQFSNSRSEMNVSTLELGDSALYLCASSLRQGYEQYFGPGTRLTVT.

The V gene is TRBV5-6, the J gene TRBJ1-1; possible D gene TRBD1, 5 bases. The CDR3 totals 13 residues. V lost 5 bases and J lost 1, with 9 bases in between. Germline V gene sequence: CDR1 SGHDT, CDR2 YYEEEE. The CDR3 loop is CASSPTGNTEAFF. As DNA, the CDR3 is TGTGCCAGCAGTCCCACAGGGAACACTGAAGCTTTCTTT.

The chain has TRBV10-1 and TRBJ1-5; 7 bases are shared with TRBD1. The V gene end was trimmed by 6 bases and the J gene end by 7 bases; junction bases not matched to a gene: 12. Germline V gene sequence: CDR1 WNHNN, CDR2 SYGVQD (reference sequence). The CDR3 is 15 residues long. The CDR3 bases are TGCGCCAGCAGGAGCAGACAGGGAAAGAACCAGCCCCAGCATTTT. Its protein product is CASRSRQGKNQPQHF.

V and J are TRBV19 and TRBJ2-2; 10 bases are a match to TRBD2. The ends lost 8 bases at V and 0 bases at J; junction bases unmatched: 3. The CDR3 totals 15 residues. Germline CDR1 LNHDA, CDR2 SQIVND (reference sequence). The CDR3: CASHLAGANTGELFF. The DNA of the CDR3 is TGTGCCAGTCATCTAGCGGGGGCGAACACCGGGGAGCTGTTTTTT.

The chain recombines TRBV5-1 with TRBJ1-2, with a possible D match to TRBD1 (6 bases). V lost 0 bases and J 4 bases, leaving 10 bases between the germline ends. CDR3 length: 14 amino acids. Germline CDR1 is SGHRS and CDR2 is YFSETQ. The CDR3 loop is CASSLDGGAYGYTF. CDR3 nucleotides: TGCGCCAGCAGCTTGGATGGGGGGGCCTATGGCTACACCTTC.

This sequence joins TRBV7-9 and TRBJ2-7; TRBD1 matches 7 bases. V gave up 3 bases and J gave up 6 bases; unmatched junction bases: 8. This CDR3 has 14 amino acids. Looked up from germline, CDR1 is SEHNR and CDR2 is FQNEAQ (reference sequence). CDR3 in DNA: TGTGCCAGCAGCTTCGACAGGGTAGTAATCGAGCAGTACTTC. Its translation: CASSFDRVVIEQYF.

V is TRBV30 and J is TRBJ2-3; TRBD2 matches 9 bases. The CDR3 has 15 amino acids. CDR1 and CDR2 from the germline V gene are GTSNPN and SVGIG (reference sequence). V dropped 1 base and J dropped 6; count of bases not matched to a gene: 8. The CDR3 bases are TGTGCCTGGAGTGCTCTCGCGGGAGGGGGGGATACGCAGTATTTT. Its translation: CAWSALAGGGDTQYF.

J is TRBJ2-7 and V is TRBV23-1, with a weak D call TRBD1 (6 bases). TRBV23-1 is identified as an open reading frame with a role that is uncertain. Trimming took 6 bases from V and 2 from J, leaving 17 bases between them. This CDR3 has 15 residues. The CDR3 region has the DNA TGCGCCAGCAGACCTACGGGACATATGACCTACGAGCAGTACTTC. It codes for CASRPTGHMTYEQYF.

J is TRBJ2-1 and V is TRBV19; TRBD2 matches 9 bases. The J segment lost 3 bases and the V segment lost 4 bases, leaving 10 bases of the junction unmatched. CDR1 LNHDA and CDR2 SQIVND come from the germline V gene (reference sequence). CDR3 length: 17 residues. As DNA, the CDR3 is TGTGCCAGTAGTAAGGGGGGGACTAGCCCTGGCTACAATGAGCAGTTCTTC. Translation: CASSKGGTSPGYNEQFF. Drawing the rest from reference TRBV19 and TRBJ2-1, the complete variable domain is DGGITQSPKYLFRKEGQNVTLSCEQNLNHDAMYWYRQDPGQGLRLIYYSQIVNDFQKGDIAEGYSVSREKKESFPLTVTSAQKNPTAFYLCASSKGGTSPGYNEQFFGPGTRLTVL.